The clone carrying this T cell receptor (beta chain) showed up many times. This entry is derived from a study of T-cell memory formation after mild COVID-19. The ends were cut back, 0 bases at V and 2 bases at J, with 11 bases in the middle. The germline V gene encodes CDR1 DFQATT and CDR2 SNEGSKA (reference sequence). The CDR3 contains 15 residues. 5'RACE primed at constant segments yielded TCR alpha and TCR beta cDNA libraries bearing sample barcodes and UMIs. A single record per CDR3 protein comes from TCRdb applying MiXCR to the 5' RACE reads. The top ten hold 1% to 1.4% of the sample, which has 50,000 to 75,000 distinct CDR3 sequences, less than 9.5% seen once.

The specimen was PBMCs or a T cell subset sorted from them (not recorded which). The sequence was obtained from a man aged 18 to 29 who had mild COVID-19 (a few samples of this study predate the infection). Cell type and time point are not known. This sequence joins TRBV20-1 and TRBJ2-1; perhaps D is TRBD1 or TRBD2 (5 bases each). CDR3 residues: CSARDGRGPYNEQFF. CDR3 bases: TGCAGTGCTAGAGATGGACGGGGACCCTACAATGAGCAGTTCTTC.